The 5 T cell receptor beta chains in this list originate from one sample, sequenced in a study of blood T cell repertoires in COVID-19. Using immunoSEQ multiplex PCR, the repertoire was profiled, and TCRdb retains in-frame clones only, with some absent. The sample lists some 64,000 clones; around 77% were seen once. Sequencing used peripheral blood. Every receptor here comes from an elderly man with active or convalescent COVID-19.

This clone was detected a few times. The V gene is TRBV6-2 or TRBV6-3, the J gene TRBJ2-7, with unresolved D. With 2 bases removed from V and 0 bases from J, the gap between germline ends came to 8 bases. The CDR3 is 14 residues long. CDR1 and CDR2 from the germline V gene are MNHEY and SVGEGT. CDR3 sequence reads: CASSYHSDSYEQYF. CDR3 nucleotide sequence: TGTGCCAGCAGTTACCACTCCGACTCCTACGAGCAGTACTTC.

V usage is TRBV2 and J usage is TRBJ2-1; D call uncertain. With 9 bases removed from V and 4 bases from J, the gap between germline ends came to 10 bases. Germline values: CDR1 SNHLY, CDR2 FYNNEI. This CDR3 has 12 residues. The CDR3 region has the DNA TGTGCCAGTTCCCTTACTTACAATGAGCAGTTCTTC. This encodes CASSLTYNEQFF.

CDR3 nucleotide sequence: TGTGCCAGTAGTCCCGACAGGGGATTTAATGAAAAACTGTTTTTT. Protein: CASSPDRGFNEKLFF. The rearrangement links TRBV19 to TRBJ1-4; 8 positions match TRBD1. The CDR3 runs to 15 residues. V dropped 5 bases and J dropped 4; count of bases not matched to a gene: 6. Per the germline V gene, CDR1 is LNHDA and CDR2 is SQIVND (reference sequence).

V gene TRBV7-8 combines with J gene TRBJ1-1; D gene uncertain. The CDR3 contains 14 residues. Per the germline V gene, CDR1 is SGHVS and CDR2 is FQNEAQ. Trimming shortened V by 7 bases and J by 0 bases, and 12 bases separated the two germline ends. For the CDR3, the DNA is TGTGCCAGCAACAAAGGGCGGGTGAACACTGAAGCTTTCTTT. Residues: CASNKGRVNTEAFF.

The CDR3 loop is CASSQRQGDHQPQHF. CDR3 DNA sequence: TGTGCCAGCAGTCAGAGACAGGGAGACCATCAGCCCCAGCATTTT. The gene calls are TRBV28 and TRBJ1-5, with 7 bases matching TRBD1. The CDR3 totals 15 residues. Germline V CDR1 and CDR2: MDHEN, SYDVKM. V shed 5 bases and J 5 bases; nucleotides not matched to a gene: 9.